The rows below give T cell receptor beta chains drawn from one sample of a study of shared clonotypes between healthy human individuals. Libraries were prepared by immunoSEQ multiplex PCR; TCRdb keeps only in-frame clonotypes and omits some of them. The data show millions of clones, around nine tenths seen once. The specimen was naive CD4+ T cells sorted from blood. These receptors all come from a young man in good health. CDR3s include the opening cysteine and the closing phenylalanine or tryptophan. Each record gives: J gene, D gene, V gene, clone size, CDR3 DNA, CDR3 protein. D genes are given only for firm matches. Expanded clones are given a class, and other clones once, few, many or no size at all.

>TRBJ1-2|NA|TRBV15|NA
TGTGCCACCAGCAGTCTATCCCTGGGGGGCTACACCTTC
CATSSLSLGGYTF
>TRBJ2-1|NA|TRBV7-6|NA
TGTGCCAGCAGCTTAGCGGGGGAGAGTCATGAGCAGTTCTTC
CASSLAGESHEQFF
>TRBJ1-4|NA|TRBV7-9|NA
TGTGCCAGCAGCTTGGGGTTAGGGTTTATTGAAAAACTGTTTTTT
CASSLGLGFIEKLFF
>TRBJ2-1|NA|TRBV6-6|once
TGTGCCAGCAGTTACGGGGGACTTTTCAATGAGCAGTTCTTC
CASSYGGLFNEQFF
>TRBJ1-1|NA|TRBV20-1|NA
TGCAGTGCTAGACCTGACAGTGAAGCTTTCTTT
CSARPDSEAFF
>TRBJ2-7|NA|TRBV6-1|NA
TGTGCCAGCAGTGAAGGACAGCGTCCCTACGAGCAGTACTTC
CASSEGQRPYEQYF
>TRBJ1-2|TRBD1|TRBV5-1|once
TGCGCCAGCAGCTCGATACAGGGGCGAACTAACTATGGCTACACCTTC
CASSSIQGRTNYGYTF
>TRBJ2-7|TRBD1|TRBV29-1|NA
TGCAGCGTGGGACAGGGTGGAACCTACGAGCAGTACTTC
CSVGQGGTYEQYF
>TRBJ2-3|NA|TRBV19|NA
TGTGCCAGTAGTGTAACGGGAGCAGATACGCAGTATTTT
CASSVTGADTQYF
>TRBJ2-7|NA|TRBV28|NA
TGTGCCAGCAGTGGATGGGGCGCCGGGACCGGAGATAGGGACGAGCAGTACTTC
CASSGWGAGTGDRDEQYF
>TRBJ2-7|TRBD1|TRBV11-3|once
TGTGCCAGCAGCTTAGGTTCTCCAGGGGGCCACGAGCAGTACTTC
CASSLGSPGGHEQYF
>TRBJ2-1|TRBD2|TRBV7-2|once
TGTGCCAGCAGCCCTAGCGGGACTAGCCTAGAGCAGTTCTTC
CASSPSGTSLEQFF
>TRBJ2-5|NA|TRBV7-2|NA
TGTGCCAGCAGCACCGCAGGGTTTGGGGAGACCCAGTACTTC
CASSTAGFGETQYF
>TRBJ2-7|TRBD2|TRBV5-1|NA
TGCGCCAGCAGCTGGGTCTTTGGCGGGGGGGCAAACGAGCAGTACTTC
CASSWVFGGGANEQYF
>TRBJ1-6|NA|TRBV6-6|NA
TGTGCCAGCAGTTACGTTAATTCACCCCTCCACTTT
CASSYVNSPLHF
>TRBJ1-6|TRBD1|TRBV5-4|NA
TGTGCCAGCAGATTATCACAGGGGCGCGATTCACCCCTCCACTTT
CASRLSQGRDSPLHF
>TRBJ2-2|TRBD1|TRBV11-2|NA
TGTGCCAGCAGCTTAGATAAAAAATGGACAGGGGCCGGGGAGCTGTTTTTT
CASSLDKKWTGAGELFF
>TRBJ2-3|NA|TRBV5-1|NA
TGCGCCAGCAGCTTGATGGGCACGGCAGATACGCAGTATTTT
CASSLMGTADTQYF
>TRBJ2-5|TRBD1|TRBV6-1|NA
TGTGCCAGCTCAACAGGGGATCAAGAGACCCAGTACTTC
CASSTGDQETQYF
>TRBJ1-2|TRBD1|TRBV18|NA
TGTGCCAGCTCATCCCGGGACAGGGGCTATGGCTACACCTTC
CASSSRDRGYGYTF
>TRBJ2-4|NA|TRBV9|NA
TGTGCCAGCAGCGTAGGGGGGTCAGGGTTGAACATTCAGTACTTC
CASSVGGSGLNIQYF
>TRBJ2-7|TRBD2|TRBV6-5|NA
TGTGCCTCTAAGGGGGCTAGCGGGGTTTCCTACGAGCAGTACTTC
CASKGASGVSYEQYF
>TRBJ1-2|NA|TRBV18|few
TGTGCCAGCTCACCACCGTCAGGACAGAGCTATGGCTACACCTTC
CASSPPSGQSYGYTF
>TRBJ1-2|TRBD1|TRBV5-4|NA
TGTGCCAGCAGCTTGTCGACAGGGCCGTATGGCTACACCTTC
CASSLSTGPYGYTF
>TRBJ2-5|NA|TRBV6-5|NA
TGTGCCAGCAGCCGGACAATACAAGAGACCCAGTACTTC
CASSRTIQETQYF
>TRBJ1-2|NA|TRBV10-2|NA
TGCGCCAGCAGTGCGGGGAGAGGAACTAACTATGGCTACACCTTC
CASSAGRGTNYGYTF
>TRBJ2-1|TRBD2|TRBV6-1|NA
TGTGCCAGCAGTGAAACTAGCGGGGGGGCCGTGGCGCAGTTCTTC
CASSETSGGAVAQFF
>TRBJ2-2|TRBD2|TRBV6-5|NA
TGTGCCAGCAGTTACTTGACTAGCGGAAACACCGGGGAGCTGTTTTTT
CASSYLTSGNTGELFF
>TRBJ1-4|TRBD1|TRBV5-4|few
TGTGCCAGCAGCCCCGGGACAGGGGGAGAAAAACTGTTTTTT
CASSPGTGGEKLFF
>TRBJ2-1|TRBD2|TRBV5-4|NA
TGTGCCAGCAGCTCGCTGTTAGCGGGCAATGAGCAGTTCTTC
CASSSLLAGNEQFF